Sequencing of this T cell receptor (beta chain) was carried out in a study of beta chain features in type 1 diabetes. Study as a whole: Healthy donors, compared against patients, showed similar age, gender and cell yields. Study outcomes and limitations: All four CD4+ subsets from Type 1 diabetes patients carried moderately but significantly shorter TCRB CDR3s. PCR might pick shorter templates more often, in the same way for patients and controls.

In germline, CDR1 is MDHEN, CDR2 SYDVKM. With V trimmed by 6 bases and J by 6 bases, 12 bases remained unmatched. The CDR3 covers 15 residues. This clone was found a few times. Its specificity is not known. Sampling consisted of one heparinised blood draw per donor, averaging approximately 120 mL. Every bit of the isolated RNA underwent reverse transcription, so sequencing read expressed TCRB transcripts. Using immunoSEQ multiplex PCR, the repertoire was profiled, and TCRdb retains in-frame clones only, with some absent. The table has roughly 180,000 clones, approximately 8% seen once; the top ten hold 0.5%.

The TCR sequence derives from a man younger than 30 with type 1 diabetes. The rearrangement joins TRBV28 to TRBJ2-7; TRBD2 matches 9 bases. Input material: central memory CD4+ T cells from blood. The CDR3: CASRDTPGLAPEQYF. The CDR3 nucleotides are TGTGCCAGCAGGGATACGCCCGGACTAGCGCCCGAGCAGTACTTC. Using reference TRBV28 and TRBJ2-7 for the parts outside the CDR3, the full variable domain is DVKVTQSSRYLVKRTGEKVFLECVQDMDHENMFWYRQDPGLGLRLIYFSYDVKMKEKGDIPEGYSVSREKKERFSLILESASTNQTSMYLCASRDTPGLAPEQYFGPGTRLTVT.